This T cell receptor (beta chain) was sequenced for a study of cytomegalovirus exposure and HLA in healthy donors. Overall study: Membership in the Caucasian-associated ancestry cluster was found for around four fifths of 300 to 500 genotyped donors. Notes on the study in general: Owing to their indistinguishability, certain V segments, notably TRBV6-2 and TRBV6-3, were excluded.

In the case of this clone: What it binds is unknown.

The CDR3 consists of 16 residues. Germline CDR1 reads MNHEY; CDR2 reads SVGAGI. Trimming removed 2 bases from V and 1 base from J, with 14 bases in between. PCR was performed using 60 Vbeta and 13 Jbeta primers. This table comes from immunoSEQ multiplex PCR, and its TCRdb copy is limited to in-frame clones, with some not included. The sample holds some 100,000 clones, roughly 70% seen once. Each donor's status was that of a healthy bone marrow donor. Sequencing was performed on PBMCs. The J gene is TRBJ1-1, the V gene TRBV6-5; D may be TRBD1 (5 bases). This clonotype was obtained from a man aged 45-60 years in good health and CMV-seronegative. DNA for the CDR3: TGTGCCAGCAGTTACCCCAACGGGGGGGGGAACACTGAAGCTTTCTTT. Its protein is CASSYPNGGGNTEAFF.